Listed below are T cell receptor beta chains from one sample, sequenced in a study of T cells in Graves' hyperthyroidism and ophthalmopathy. TCRdb analysed the multiplex PCR reads with MiXCR anew, one entry per CDR3 protein. The sample contains hundreds of thousands of distinct CDR3 sequences, approximately 42% of which appear only once. The sequenced material came from peripheral blood or thyroid tissue (not recorded which). Every receptor here comes from an adult man with Graves' disease, either hyperthyroidism or ophthalmopathy (not recorded which). CDR3s include the opening cysteine and the closing phenylalanine or tryptophan. The D gene is left open where the match is weak. Clone size is stated in some rows and not others, as once, few, many or a class when expanded.

TRBJ1-1	-	many	TRBV6-5	TGTGCCAGCAGTCAGGACAGCATAAACACTGAAGCTTTCTTT	CASSQDSINTEAFF
TRBJ2-2	TRBD2	-	TRBV7-2	TGTGCCAGCAGCGCCGAGACTAGCGGGAGGAAAACCGGGGAGCTGTTTTTT	CASSAETSGRKTGELFF
TRBJ1-2	-	-	TRBV11-1	TGTGCTAGACCTCCTGGAAGGGAACTCTATGGCTACACCTTC	CARPPGRELYGYTF
TRBJ1-2	TRBD1	-	TRBV7-8	TGTGCCAGCAGCTTAGGGGCGACAGGGGGTGCTGAGGGCTACACCTTC	CASSLGATGGAEGYTF
TRBJ2-7	TRBD1	few	TRBV10-3	TGTGCCAGCAGTGAGGCGGGACAGGGATCCTACGAGCAGTACTTC	CASSEAGQGSYEQYF
TRBJ2-5	TRBD2	-	TRBV6-4	TGTGCCAGCAGTGACTCTACCGGGGGGGATCAAGAGACCCAGTACTTC	CASSDSTGGDQETQYF
TRBJ2-2	-	many	TRBV5-1	TGTGCTAGCAGCTTTGGCCAGAACACCGGGGAGCTGTTTTTT	CASSFGQNTGELFF
TRBJ2-6	TRBD1	-	TRBV29-1	TGCAGCGTTGGAGGATCAGGACAGGGGGCTGGGGCCAACGTCCTGACTTTC	CSVGGSGQGAGANVLTF
TRBJ2-7	-	-	TRBV3-1	TGTGCCAGCAGCCAAGATTCAGGGTTTGGGGACGAGCAGTACTTC	CASSQDSGFGDEQYF
TRBJ1-1	-	many	TRBV7-9	TGTGCCAGCAGCTCGGGGGGCCGAGACACTGAAGCTTTCTTT	CASSSGGRDTEAFF
TRBJ1-1	-	-	TRBV29-1	TGCAGCGTATCTAGGGGGGCTGCTGCTTTCTTT	CSVSRGAAAFF
TRBJ1-2	-	-	TRBV6-5	TGTGCCAGCAGTTTATCTGGAGCGGTGCGAAGCTATGGCTACACCTTC	CASSLSGAVRSYGYTF
TRBJ2-7	-	-	TRBV20-1	TGCAGTGCTAGAGTGAGTAGACTCTCCTACGAGCAGTACTTC	CSARVSRLSYEQYF
TRBJ2-5	TRBD2	-	TRBV2	TGTGCCAGCAGTGTCACTAGCGGGGAGCAGTCGGAGACCCAGTACTTC	CASSVTSGEQSETQYF
TRBJ1-3	TRBD1	-	TRBV29-1	TGCAGCGTTGAGACCTACCGACAGGGAAGGATCCCGAACACCGTATATTTT	CSVETYRQGRIPNTVYF
TRBJ1-6	TRBD1	-	TRBV11-1	TGTGCCAGCAGCGGACAGGGGTGGTCACCCCTCCACTTT	CASSGQGWSPLHF
TRBJ1-3	-	once	TRBV11-2	TGTGCCAGCAGCTTTCCCGGGGGCTCTGGAAACACCATATATTTT	CASSFPGGSGNTIYF
TRBJ2-6	-	many	TRBV2	TGTGCCAGCCGCAAGACCGCCAGGGGAGATGGGGCCAACGTCCTGACTTTC	CASRKTARGDGANVLTF
TRBJ2-7	-	-	TRBV2	TGTGCCAGCTCATTCTTGGGGGCAGACTACGAGCAGTACTTC	CASSFLGADYEQYF
TRBJ2-7	TRBD2	few	TRBV2	TGTGCCAGCAGGCGGGTAGCGGGAGAGGCTAAGCAGTACTTC	CASRRVAGEAKQYF
TRBJ2-7	-	many	TRBV6-5	TGTGCCAGCAGCACGGAGCGATACGCCCAACAGAAGTACTTC	CASSTERYAQQKYF
TRBJ2-7	TRBD1	many	TRBV15	TGTGCCACCAGCAGAGATCCAGGGGGCTACGAGCAGTACTTC	CATSRDPGGYEQYF
TRBJ2-5	TRBD1	-	TRBV6-5	TGTGCCAGCAGTCCCATGGGGGGACAGGGTTTGTCGGAGACCCAGTACTTC	CASSPMGGQGLSETQYF
TRBJ2-2	TRBD2	-	TRBV12-3/TRBV12-4	TGTGCCAGCAGGAGGGGACTAGGGGACACCGGGGAGCTGTTTTTT	CASRRGLGDTGELFF
TRBJ2-3	-	few	TRBV11-3	TGTGCCAGCAGCCCAGGGGTCTACACAGATACGCAGTATTTT	CASSPGVYTDTQYF
TRBJ2-7	-	few	TRBV19	TGTGCCAGTAGTTCCCTTCAGGGAGTTTTGAACGAGCAGTACTTC	CASSSLQGVLNEQYF